What follows describes a single TCR beta chain. CDR3 size: 15 residues. V was cut by 3 bases and J by 6 bases, with 18 bases left in between. The germline CDR1 and CDR2 sequences are DFQATT and SNEGSKA (reference sequence). The data were obtained in a study of T cells after yellow fever vaccination. TCRdb itself ran the 5' RACE reads through MiXCR, one entry per CDR3 protein. The sample contains some 500,000 distinct CDR3 sequences, roughly 13% of which appear only once. V and J are TRBV20-1 and TRBJ2-1; D remains ambiguous. This TCR was sampled from a man aged 30 to 39 who received the YFV17D yellow fever vaccine. The sequenced sample was PBMCs, obtained on the day of the yellow fever booster vaccination. The CDR3 spells CSASGHMATSNEQFF. CDR3 coding DNA: TGCAGTGCTAGTGGGCATATGGCCACGTCCAATGAGCAGTTCTTC.